This is a list of T cell receptor beta chains from one sample in a study of shared clonotypes between healthy human individuals. The assay was immunoSEQ multiplex PCR, and TCRdb's table has in-frame clones only and misses some. Here the sample spans about 590,000 clones, just under 97% being singletons. Sequencing used naive CD8+ T cells sorted from blood. All receptors derive from a woman aged 30 to 39 in good health. Each CDR3 is given without its conserved first and last residue. Some rows have no size entry. The others give once, few or many, or a class for an expanded clone.

j_gene | abundance | len | v_gene | CDR3aa
TRBJ2-5 | - | 9 | TRBV5-1 | ASSLVETQY
TRBJ1-2 | once | 12 | TRBV28 | ASSLLSGTYGYT
TRBJ2-7 | - | 13 | TRBV4-1 | ASSQGTSGNYEQY
TRBJ2-7 | - | 13 | TRBV5-6 | ASSVGSGLFYEQY
TRBJ1-5 | - | 15 | TRBV27 | ASSATGGGLWNQPQH
- | once | 12 | TRBV27 | ASSRDSNIYEQY
TRBJ2-7 | - | 12 | TRBV27 | ASSGTGQAYEQY
TRBJ2-1 | - | 10 | TRBV5-6 | ASSLGDPILF
TRBJ2-7 | once | 12 | TRBV19 | ASSIYSGSYEQY
TRBJ1-5 | - | 9 | TRBV28 | ASSDDQPQH
TRBJ1-1 | - | 13 | TRBV28 | ASSLTGGGNTEAF
TRBJ2-7 | once | 22 | TRBV28 | ASSLWRARRGGRGGPSLAYEQY
TRBJ1-4 | - | 14 | TRBV14 | ASSQVSGGRNEKLF
- | - | 12 | TRBV6-6 | ASSFAPDSYEQY
TRBJ2-7 | - | 13 | TRBV4-1 | ASSQDWQRTYEQY
TRBJ2-1 | - | 14 | TRBV5-6 | ASSLVARYSYNEQF
TRBJ2-6 | - | 14 | TRBV11-2 | ASSSRQHSGANVLT
TRBJ1-2 | - | 12 | TRBV28 | ASSLQGIVYGYT
TRBJ1-1 | - | 9 | TRBV30 | AWSRGPEAF
TRBJ2-1 | once | 13 | TRBV13 | ASSLERASYNEQF
TRBJ2-3 | - | 13 | TRBV5-8 | ASSLVGYRTDTQY
TRBJ2-7 | - | 15 | TRBV9 | ASSVGRPSGGTYEQY
TRBJ1-1 | - | 14 | TRBV6-5 | ASSYSTTAMNTEAF
TRBJ2-6 | - | 16 | TRBV5-5 | ASSLLSRPFSGANVLT
TRBJ2-1 | - | 12 | TRBV7-7 | ASSPGTSFNEQF
TRBJ1-1 | - | 12 | TRBV18 | ASSPFKLNTEAF
TRBJ1-1 | - | 11 | TRBV5-1 | ASRRTGYTEAF
TRBJ1-2 | - | 13 | TRBV14 | ASSQDPADQYGYT
TRBJ2-1 | - | 15 | TRBV11-2 | ASSPGDYRSSYNEQF
TRBJ2-3 | - | 12 | TRBV19 | ASSMELAMDTQY
TRBJ1-1 | - | 11 | TRBV28 | ASSRTGSIEAF
TRBJ2-3 | - | 14 | TRBV5-6 | ASSLAVEGDTDTQY
TRBJ2-1 | once | 12 | TRBV27 | ASSFLAAYNEQF
TRBJ1-1 | - | 13 | TRBV6-5 | ASSPLGGFYTEAF
TRBJ1-1 | - | 12 | TRBV5-4 | ASSLTEGYTEAF
TRBJ2-1 | - | 11 | TRBV27 | ASSGGTYNEQF
TRBJ2-1 | - | 13 | TRBV9 | ASSVRGTTYNEQF
TRBJ1-2 | - | 13 | TRBV7-9 | ASSLGVQGLYGYT
TRBJ1-1 | - | 13 | TRBV9 | ASSPSSIMNTEAF
TRBJ1-2 | - | 10 | TRBV7-9 | ASSFGGYGYT
TRBJ2-5 | - | 16 | TRBV12-5 | ASGQSLLGGAVGETQY
TRBJ2-5 | - | 9 | TRBV10-2 | ASSEGETQY